This TCR beta chain was captured by sequencing in a study of blood T cell repertoires in COVID-19 (dated by TCRdb to the early 2020s). As for the study more broadly: Collaborator samples came from the United States, Italy and Spain and covered acute and convalescent phases of COVID-19. The samples were drawn from two sources: the first 160 participants of the ongoing ImmuneRACE study, and over 1,000 subjects contributed by 6 global collaborators. The repertoires were released in a freely available public database meant as a resource for research on the immune response to SARS-CoV-2. The material from the prospective study consisted of cDNA or gDNA derived from T cells, B-cell-depleted T cells, or PBMCs. Subjects who had been exposed to COVID-19, were actively infected with it, or had recovered from it provided the deeply sampled blood TCRbeta repertoires that made up the dataset. Where HLA class I and class II types were available, the types were taken from metadata supplied by the sample provider, not from assay-based typing. Sample metadata almost always included a de-identified subject ID, COVID-19 status, age in years and sex. Results and caveats for the whole study, not just this receptor: The amount of clinical and demographic metadata varied by source and participant and was provided uncurated.

V loses 5 bases of germline sequence and J loses 5 bases, and the interval between the two ends is 15 bases. Based on the germline V gene (reference sequence), the CDR1 and CDR2 sequences are LNHDA and SQIVND. Taken from cysteine to phenylalanine, the CDR3 has 14 residues. Only CDR3 DNA is held: 42 bases, read in frame from base 1. Another Seattle source contributed samples from volunteer blood donors who had recovered from COVID-19. Collaborating institutions collected whole blood in K2EDTA tubes following their own protocols. Collaborator samples were shipped for TCRbeta analysis as frozen whole blood, isolated PBMCs, or DNA extracted from either sample type. As for this clone: Its cognate antigen has yet to be identified. No base quality values were provided; no much bigger clone lies one nucleotide off.

The immunoSEQ Assay, a bias-controlled multiplex PCR, was used to amplify TCRbeta CDR3 regions from genomic DNA. Concerning the study's data processing: Within the assay, amplification of reference gene primers was used to estimate how many nucleated cells each sample contained. Sequence reads were collapsed and filtered to measure the absolute abundance of every unique TCRbeta CDR3 rearrangement. Productive Simpson clonality was computed per sample as the square root of Simpson's diversity index over productive rearrangements. The source is immuneACCESS, and TCRdb retained only in-frame sequences with V and J called. Part of the clones is not carried over; for the studies checked, unresolved V genes explain less than half of this, and the remainder is unexplained. Clone size and the V and J calls come from that table; the DNA yielded D and trimming. Across this sample there are 250,000 to 350,000 clones, with 89% seen only once. The ten top clones hold approximately 0.85% of the sample.

The V and J genes are TRBV19 and TRBJ2-5; the D gene cannot be named for sure. The receptor's source is a woman between 40 and 50 years old who had recovered from COVID-19. Sequenced: peripheral blood. In nucleotides, the sequence is TGTGCCAGTAGTTTCACGAGGAAGATGGAGACCCAGTACTTC. The resulting protein is CASSFTRKMETQYF.